A single sample gave rise to the 24 T cell receptor beta chains below, sequenced in a study of OX40 agonist ivuxolimab in advanced cancers. The library was made by the immunoSEQ multiplex PCR assay. TCRdb carries this immuneACCESS record with in-frame sequences only. Its versions omit some clonotypes, under half of them owing to an unresolved V gene in the studies checked, with the rest unexplained. The sample records some 37,000 clones, roughly 81% of which are singletons. Of the sample, approximately 22% falls within the top ten clones. The sample here was CD4+ or CD8+ T cells sorted from blood, taken in a trial of the OX40 agonist ivuxolimab. The receptor source for this set is an adult with an advanced solid tumor such as melanoma, head and neck, liver or kidney cancer.

This chain links TRBV7-8 with TRBJ1-2, with TRBD1 as a possible D gene (6 bases). The germline V gene encodes CDR1 SGHVS and CDR2 FQNEAQ. V lost 5 bases to trimming and J lost 0 bases, with 16 bases between them. CDR3 length: 16 amino acids. The CDR3 region has the DNA TGTGCCAGCAGCCCTCGACAGGCCTCAGCTAACTATGGCTACACCTTC. Amino acid sequence: CASSPRQASANYGYTF.

V is TRBV7-3 and J is TRBJ2-1; D remains ambiguous. This CDR3 is built from 12 residues. Trimming removed 5 bases at V and 14 bases at J, with 16 bases between. In germline, CDR1 is SGHTA, CDR2 FQGTGA. Here the CDR3 reads CASSPLGLVKFF. CDR3 sequence (DNA): TGTGCCAGCAGCCCGCTAGGGCTCGTAAAGTTCTTC.

The chain links TRBV19 to TRBJ1-1; 9 nucleotides match TRBD1. From germline, CDR1 is LNHDA and CDR2 SQIVND (reference sequence). CDR3 length: 14 residues. V lost 6 bases and J lost 11; bases outside the gene matches: 13. The CDR3 sequence is CASRGDRAFSTAFF. CDR3 nucleotide sequence: TGTGCCAGTAGAGGGGACAGGGCGTTTAGTACGGCTTTCTTT.

This clone was seen only once. The chain recombines TRBV7-2 with TRBJ2-5; D could derive from TRBD1 or TRBD2 (5 bases each). This CDR3 contains 15 residues. Per germline, CDR1 SGHTA and CDR2 FQGNSA. V shed 1 base and J shed 4 bases, with 13 bases lying between them. The CDR3 spells CASSLVGAEGETQYF. CDR3 sequence (DNA): TGTGCCAGCAGCTTAGTCGGGGCTGAGGGAGAGACCCAGTACTTC.

The chain carries TRBV5-4 and TRBJ2-3, with 9 bases fitting TRBD1. Per germline, CDR1 SGHNT and CDR2 YYREEE (reference sequence). Trimming took 0 bases from V and 3 from J; bases not matched to a gene: 2. The CDR3 is 15 amino acids. CDR3 sequence (DNA): TGTGCCAGCAGCTTGGGGGGACAGGGAACAGATACGCAGTATTTT. Its protein product is CASSLGGQGTDTQYF.

This chain joins TRBV28 and TRBJ2-5; D gene uncertain. The germline V gene encodes CDR1 MDHEN and CDR2 SYDVKM. Deletions cut 5 bases from V and 7 bases from J, with 17 bases between. The CDR3 sequence is 14 residues long. CDR3 protein: CASSSANGRGTQYF. Here the CDR3 DNA reads TGTGCCAGCAGTAGTGCGAATGGAAGAGGGACCCAGTACTTC.

This clone was found once. The chain is built from TRBV6-5 and TRBJ2-1, with D possibly being TRBD2 (5 bases). Germline assignment: CDR1 MNHEY and CDR2 SVGAGI. Between the trimmed V and J ends, which lost 2 bases and 2 bases, there was a span of 13 bases. This CDR3 comprises 16 residues. The CDR3 region is CASSYRRTAPYNEQFF. The CDR3 region has the DNA TGTGCCAGCAGTTACCGGAGGACGGCGCCCTACAATGAGCAGTTCTTC.

This chain links TRBV5-1 with TRBJ2-7; D unresolved. Trimming pared 2 bases from V and 0 bases from J, leaving 9 bases between. The CDR3 is 14 residues long. CDR1 is SGHRS and CDR2 is YFSETQ in the germline V gene. The CDR3 here is CASSFSPGSYEQYF. For the CDR3, the DNA is TGCGCCAGCAGCTTCTCCCCTGGCTCCTACGAGCAGTACTTC.

J is TRBJ1-2 and V is TRBV2; 7 nucleotides agree with TRBD1. CDR1 and CDR2 (germline): SNHLY, FYNNEI. The V segment lost 8 bases and the J segment 8 bases; nucleotides outside the gene matches: 8. The CDR3 has 12 amino acids. The CDR3 protein is CASQDRLGGYTF. DNA for the CDR3: TGTGCCAGCCAGGACAGGTTGGGAGGCTACACCTTC.

The chain joins TRBV11-2 to TRBJ2-5; a possible D gene is TRBD2 (5 bases). Trimming shortened V by 4 bases and J by 5 bases, and 17 bases separated the two germline ends. Germline CDR1 reads SGHAT; CDR2 reads FQNNGV. The CDR3 is 15 amino acids. In DNA, the CDR3 is TGTGCCAGCAGCTCCAGGCGAGTGGGCGGGGAGACCCAGTACTTC. Encoded protein: CASSSRRVGGETQYF.

This clone came up once. The V call is TRBV14, the J call TRBJ1-1, with D perhaps TRBD1 (5 bases). Germline lookup yields CDR1 SGHDN and CDR2 FVKESK. CDR3 length: 14 amino acids. V lost 7 bases, J lost 1 base, and 13 bases lay in between. CDR3 in amino acids: CASNQGRGNTEAFF. The CDR3, as DNA: TGTGCCAGCAATCAGGGAAGGGGGAACACTGAAGCTTTCTTT.

The chain links TRBV5-1 to TRBJ1-5; 7 positions agree with TRBD1. The V segment lost 0 bases and the J segment 0 bases; nucleotides outside the gene matches: 18. CDR3 length: 21 amino acids. Germline loops: CDR1 SGHRS, CDR2 YFSETQ. The CDR3 loop reads CASSLANLPGQNYSSNQPQHF. The CDR3 coding sequence is TGCGCCAGCAGCTTGGCCAATTTACCGGGACAGAACTATTCTAGCAATCAGCCCCAGCATTTT.

The chain has TRBV5-4 and TRBJ1-2; D is undetermined. V was shortened by 1 base and J by 0 bases, with 4 bases between the two germline ends. CDR1 is SGHNT and CDR2 is YYREEE in the germline V gene (reference sequence). This CDR3 comprises 13 residues. CDR3 residues: CASSLFSNYGYTF. Written as DNA, the CDR3 is TGTGCCAGCAGCTTGTTTTCTAACTATGGCTACACCTTC.

The genes are TRBV5-1 and TRBJ1-6; D is perhaps TRBD1 (6 bases). Trimming removed 3 bases from V and 8 bases from J, with 15 bases in between. CDR1 and CDR2 from the germline V gene are SGHRS and YFSETQ. The CDR3 is 15 residues long. CDR3 nucleotides: TGCGCCAGCAGCTCATCGACAGGTGTGGATTCACCCCTCCACTTT. It translates to CASSSSTGVDSPLHF.

The chain employs TRBV6-5 and TRBJ2-7; D is perhaps TRBD1 (5 bases). This CDR3 is built from 14 residues. Trimming took off 6 bases at V and 0 bases at J, with 12 bases between the two ends. The germline CDR1 and CDR2 sequences are MNHEY and SVGAGI. Written as DNA, the CDR3 is TGTGCCAGCAGCCTGACAGCCAGCTCCTACGAGCAGTACTTC. Translated, it gives CASSLTASSYEQYF.

CDR3 nucleotides: TGCGCCAGCAGCTTTTCAGGGTTTTCGAACGAGCAGTACTTC. It specifies CASSFSGFSNEQYF. The V call is TRBV5-1, the J call TRBJ2-7, with D possibly matching TRBD1 (5 bases). This CDR3 is 14 amino acids long. Germline V lookup: CDR1 SGHRS, CDR2 YFSETQ. V was cut by 2 bases and J by 5 bases, with 14 bases left in between.

The chain is built from TRBV19 and TRBJ1-5, with D tentatively TRBD1 (6 bases). The CDR3 totals 15 residues. The germline V and J ends were trimmed by 0 bases and 5 bases, with 11 bases remaining between them. CDR1 is LNHDA, CDR2 SQIVND, per germline (reference sequence). DNA of the CDR3: TGTGCCAGTAGTATAGATGGGGGGCTGGATCAGCCCCAGCATTTT. Amino acids: CASSIDGGLDQPQHF.

This sequence joins TRBV9 and TRBJ2-5; TRBD2 matches 8 bases. Germline assignment: CDR1 SGDLS and CDR2 YYNGEE. This CDR3 has 15 residues. The ends lost 0 bases at V and 4 bases at J; junction bases unmatched: 5. The CDR3 nucleotides read TGTGCCAGCAGCGTAGGGTCGGGAGGGTTAGAGACCCAGTACTTC. This translates into CASSVGSGGLETQYF.

This clone occurred a few times. At one end the junction does not follow the germline gene, possibly because of a read error. The rearrangement joins TRBV2 to TRBJ1-2; the match to TRBD1 covers 10 bases. CDR1 is SNHLY and CDR2 is FYNNEI in the germline V gene. CDR3 length equals 15 residues. DNA of the CDR3: TGTGCCAGCAGGGAAGGACAGGGGGGATTCTATGGCTACACCTTC. Its protein product is CASREGQGGFYGYTF.

This chain joins TRBV19 and TRBJ2-7; a weak D match, TRBD2 (6 bases). CDR1 is LNHDA and CDR2 is SQIVND in the germline V gene (reference sequence). V lost 7 bases, J lost 2 bases, and 21 bases lay in between. There are 16 residues in the CDR3. CDR3 coding DNA: TGTGCCAGTACTCCTGGGGGGACCCTTGGGACCTACGAGCAGTACTTC. Amino acid sequence: CASTPGGTLGTYEQYF.

This clone was detected a few times. V is TRBV28 and J is TRBJ1-6; no firm D call. V was trimmed by 2 bases and J by 5 bases, leaving 10 bases between them. Germline V gene lookup returns CDR1 MDHEN and CDR2 SYDVKM. The CDR3 extends over 15 amino acids. CDR3 coding DNA: TGTGCCAGCAGTTTACCCGGACCGCATAATTCACCCCTCCACTTT. Translating it yields CASSLPGPHNSPLHF.

The table lists this clone with a few counts. V usage is TRBV28 and J usage is TRBJ2-2; 13 bases match TRBD2. The CDR3 has 17 residues. Per germline, CDR1 MDHEN and CDR2 SYDVKM. Losses at the gene ends were 0 bases for V and 6 bases for J; bases not matched to a gene: 4. The CDR3 nucleotides are TGTGCCAGCAGTTTATGGAGACTAGCGGGAGGCCCCGGGGAGCTGTTTTTT. Its translation: CASSLWRLAGGPGELFF.

The CDR3 DNA follows: TGTGCCAGCAGCCAAAGCACTGAAGCTTTCTTT. As protein: CASSQSTEAFF. The chain uses TRBV6-1 and TRBJ1-1; D gene uncertain. Germline V CDR1 and CDR2: MNHNS, SASEGT. There are 11 residues in the CDR3. Trimming cost V 6 bases and J 4 bases, with 6 bases left between them.

The genes are TRBV28 and TRBJ1-2; D may be TRBD1 (5 bases). Trimming shortened V by 7 bases and J by 8 bases, and 11 bases separated the two germline ends. Germline V CDR1 and CDR2: MDHEN, SYDVKM. The CDR3 contains 11 residues. In DNA form, the CDR3 reads TGTGCCAGCACCTCGGGGGTGGGCTACACCTTC. This codes for CASTSGVGYTF.